This T cell receptor beta chain is from a study of beta chain features in type 1 diabetes. As regards this clone: The antigen is undetermined.

By way of CD45RO/CCR7/CD25/CD127/CD95/CD27, the CD4+ regulatory, stem cell-like memory, central memory and naive cells were sorted. Findings of the study overall: The cDNA sequencing approach could over-represent high-TCR-expressing cells. In the patient group, naive, central memory and Treg TCRB repertoires seemed more alike than in the healthy donor group. In all four CD4+ subsets, TCRB CDR3 length was significantly, moderately reduced in type 1 diabetes.

The entirety of the isolated RNA underwent reverse transcription, so expressed TCRB transcripts were sequenced. Data came from immunoSEQ multiplex PCR; TCRdb stores just in-frame clones and leaves some out. The sample has 600,000 to 700,000 clones; 9.5% to 15% are singletons. The origin of this receptor is a man aged 25-40 years with type 1 diabetes. What was sequenced was naive CD4+ T cells from blood.

The CDR3 is CASSDRPTDTQYF. CDR3 bases: TGCGCCAGCAGTGACAGACCCACAGATACGCAGTATTTT. This chain joins TRBV10-1 and TRBJ2-3; D is unresolved. Germline V lookup: CDR1 WNHNN, CDR2 SYGVQD (reference sequence). The CDR3 consists of 13 residues. V shed 3 bases and J shed 2 bases, with 6 bases lying between them.